This T cell receptor beta chain is from a study of blood T cells in healthy people across ages. This clonotype was counted a few times. Its antigen remains unidentified. Study outcomes and limitations: In long-lived donors, naive CD4+ cell counts and diversity exceeded those of aged donors.

Using a J-beta primer mix together with a sample-barcoded 5' primer, a second PCR was run for roughly 7 to 11 cycles. In TCRdb, the 5' RACE reads were re-called with MiXCR into one record per CDR3 protein. The data show over a million distinct CDR3 sequences, with approximately 60% seen just once and approximately 7% held by the top ten. Sequencing used blood. The TCR sequence derives from a man aged 18 to 35 in good health.

The CDR3 protein is CASSLSWRPGGTDTQYF. The DNA for the CDR3 is TGTGCCAGCAGTTTATCCTGGCGGCCGGGGGGCACAGATACGCAGTATTTT. This chain uses TRBV27 with TRBJ2-3; a possible D gene is TRBD2 (6 bases). V was shortened by 0 bases and J by 1 base, with 14 bases between the two germline ends. Per germline, CDR1 MNHEY and CDR2 SMNVEV (reference sequence). This CDR3 has 17 amino acids.